The 18 T cell receptor beta chains below were found in one sample sequenced in a study of OX40 agonist ivuxolimab in advanced cancers. Assay used: immunoSEQ multiplex PCR; TCRdb lists only in-frame clones, some missing. The sample holds 130,000 or so clones; less than 95% are singletons and the top ten take 0.95% to 1.4%. Sequenced here: CD4+ or CD8+ T cells sorted from blood, sampled in a trial of the OX40 agonist ivuxolimab. Receptors were obtained from an adult with an advanced solid tumor such as melanoma, head and neck, liver or kidney cancer.

This rearrangement joins TRBV4-2 to TRBJ1-1; a weak D match, TRBD1 (5 bases). The germline CDR1 and CDR2 sequences are LGHNA and YNFKEQ. V lost 0 bases to trimming and J lost 7 bases, with 12 bases between them. The CDR3 is 14 amino acids. The CDR3 here is CASSQDLWGGEAFF. CDR3 nucleotide sequence: TGTGCCAGCAGCCAAGACTTGTGGGGGGGTGAAGCTTTCTTT.

This clone was found once. The genes are TRBV19 and TRBJ1-1; a possible D gene is TRBD1 (5 bases). Germline CDR1 is LNHDA and CDR2 is SQIVND (reference sequence). Between the trimmed V and J ends, which lost 5 bases and 1 base, there was a span of 14 bases. This CDR3 is 15 amino acids long. CDR3 loop: CASSSQGTGNTEAFF. CDR3 nucleotides: TGTGCCAGTAGTTCTCAAGGGACCGGGAACACTGAAGCTTTCTTT.

The gene calls are TRBV27 and TRBJ2-1; no reliable D call. Per the germline V gene, CDR1 is MNHEY and CDR2 is SMNVEV (reference sequence). CDR3 length: 13 residues. Trimming took off 2 bases at V and 6 bases at J, with 8 bases between the two ends. The CDR3 protein is CASSLGLFNEQFF. The CDR3 nucleotides are TGTGCCAGCAGTTTAGGGCTATTCAATGAGCAGTTCTTC.

The chain recombines TRBV7-9 with TRBJ1-1; TRBD1 aligns across 8 bases. The germline gives CDR1 SEHNR, CDR2 FQNEAQ (reference sequence). V shed 5 bases, J shed 11 bases, and the junction held 7 bases outside the gene matches. The CDR3 loop spans 12 amino acids. In nucleotides, the CDR3 is TGTGCCAGCAGCCCTGGACAGGGAGGGGCTTTCTTT. Translating gives CASSPGQGGAFF. The entire variable domain, with the rest obtained from reference TRBV7-9 and TRBJ1-1, is as follows: DTGVSQNPRHKITKRGQNVTFRCDPISEHNRLYWYRQTLGQGPEFLTYFQNEAQLEKSRLLSDRFSAERPKGSFSTLEIQRTEQGDSAMYLCASSPGQGGAFFGQGTRLTVV.

This clone was picked up one time. The chain carries TRBV2 and TRBJ1-1, with D perhaps TRBD1 (6 bases). The CDR3 is made up of 13 amino acids. V was pared by 7 bases and J by 4 bases, with 13 bases between. Germline CDR1 and CDR2: SNHLY and FYNNEI. CDR3: CASIRGGITEAFF. As DNA, the CDR3 is TGTGCCAGCATTAGAGGGGGTATCACTGAAGCTTTCTTT.

This clone was observed a few times. The chain has TRBV7-2 and TRBJ1-5; TRBD1 is a possible D gene (5 bases). The CDR3 has 13 residues. Germline V gene sequence: CDR1 SGHTA, CDR2 FQGNSA. The CDR3 loop is CATRGDSNQPQHF. The CDR3 DNA reads as TGTGCTACTCGGGGGGATAGCAATCAGCCCCAGCATTTT.

The rearrangement links TRBV18 to TRBJ2-3, with D perhaps matching TRBD1 or TRBD2 (5 bases each). Trimming removed 4 bases from V and 5 bases from J, with 16 bases in between. The germline gives CDR1 KGHSH, CDR2 LQKENI. The CDR3 covers 15 residues. The CDR3 nucleotides read TGTGCCAGCTCACGAGGGGCAGGGAAGGGAGATACGCAGTATTTT. Translated, it gives CASSRGAGKGDTQYF.

This clone was seen only once. This sequence joins TRBV5-4 and TRBJ2-2, with 8 bases matching TRBD1. Germline V gives CDR1 SGHNT, CDR2 YYREEE (reference sequence). The V gene end was trimmed by 2 bases and the J gene end by 3 bases; junction bases not matched to a gene: 12. This CDR3 has 18 amino acids. CDR3 in DNA: TGTGCCAGCAGCTTCCCCCGAGGACAGGGCTTACACACCGGGGAGCTGTTTTTT. This encodes CASSFPRGQGLHTGELFF.

The rearrangement uses TRBV30 and TRBJ2-1; 9 bases are shared with TRBD2. With V trimmed by 2 bases and J by 9 bases, 11 bases remained unmatched. The CDR3 has 15 amino acids. Germline CDR1 and CDR2: GTSNPN and SVGIG (reference sequence). For the CDR3, the DNA is TGTGCCTGGAGTCGATCGGCGGGAGGGCCCTCTGAGCAGTTCTTC. Encoded protein: CAWSRSAGGPSEQFF.

The chain recombines TRBV28 with TRBJ1-2, with D unresolved. The CDR3 is made up of 16 amino acids. V lost 4 bases, J lost 7 bases, and 22 bases lay in between. CDR1 is MDHEN and CDR2 is SYDVKM in the germline V gene. The CDR3 region has the DNA TGTGCCAGCAGTTCCCAAGGGCATCCCCCACCTGGTGGCTACACCTTC. Translated, it gives CASSSQGHPPPGGYTF.

This chain links TRBV28 with TRBJ1-4; 7 nucleotides line up with TRBD1. The CDR3 totals 16 residues. Germline V gene sequence: CDR1 MDHEN, CDR2 SYDVKM. After removal of 6 bases from V and 8 bases from J, the junction contained 15 bases not matched to a gene. CDR3 in DNA: TGTGCCAGCAGCATCCGGGCAGGGGGGATGGACGAAAAACTGTTTTTT. This translates into CASSIRAGGMDEKLFF.

This sequence joins TRBV18 and TRBJ1-1, with 11 bases fitting TRBD1. The length of the CDR3 is 16 residues. Germline trimming cut 3 bases from V and 5 bases from J; bases unmatched to any gene: 8. Germline CDR1 KGHSH, CDR2 LQKENI. This chain's CDR3 is CASSPWTGGAETEAFF. The CDR3 coding sequence is TGTGCCAGCTCACCCTGGACAGGGGGCGCGGAGACTGAAGCTTTCTTT.

J is TRBJ2-1 and V is TRBV10-2; the match to TRBD2 covers 9 bases. After removal of 6 bases from V and 7 bases from J, the junction contained 7 bases not matched to a gene. The CDR3 totals 14 residues. In germline, CDR1 is WSHSY, CDR2 SAAADI. The CDR3 coding sequence is TGCGCCAGCAGGCCGGGACTAGCTGTAAATGAGCAGTTCTTC. The encoded protein is CASRPGLAVNEQFF.

V and J are TRBV19 and TRBJ1-2; D is ambiguous. The V end lost 1 base, the J end lost 2 bases, and 8 bases lay between the germline ends. Germline lookup yields CDR1 LNHDA and CDR2 SQIVND (reference sequence). This CDR3 has 14 residues. This CDR3 reads CASSIVTRNYGYTF. The DNA of the CDR3 is TGTGCCAGTAGTATAGTCACACGGAACTATGGCTACACCTTC.

In this sample, this clone turned up once. CDR3 DNA: TGCGCCAGCAGAACGCTTGCAGGGGTTGAGCAGTACTTC. Its protein is CASRTLAGVEQYF. The chain combines TRBV10-2 with TRBJ2-7; D perhaps matches TRBD1 (6 bases). The V gene's germline CDR1 is WSHSY and CDR2 SAAADI. With 6 bases removed from V and 7 bases from J, the gap between germline ends came to 16 bases. The CDR3 is 13 amino acids.

V gene TRBV6-4 combines with J gene TRBJ2-1; 7 nucleotides line up with TRBD2. With V trimmed by 0 bases and J by 7 bases, 12 bases remained unmatched. In germline, CDR1 is MRHNA, CDR2 SNTAGT. The CDR3 totals 17 residues. As DNA, the CDR3 is TGTGCCAGCAGTGACTCTCCCCTAGCGGCGTCTCAGAATGAGCAGTTCTTC. It is translated as CASSDSPLAASQNEQFF.

The chain joins TRBV6-4 to TRBJ2-1, with D unclear. The CDR3 loop spans 14 amino acids. Germline V CDR1 and CDR2: MRHNA, SNTAGT. V gave up 1 base and J gave up 7 bases, with 11 bases separating them. CDR3 amino acids: CASSDWPEGNEQFF. DNA of the CDR3: TGTGCCAGCAGTGACTGGCCGGAAGGGAATGAGCAGTTCTTC.

This sequence joins TRBV9 and TRBJ2-5; D is undetermined. This CDR3 has 13 amino acids. Deletions cut 0 bases from V and 3 bases from J, with 6 bases between. Germline V gives CDR1 SGDLS, CDR2 YYNGEE. CDR3 loop: CASSVGAEETQYF. As DNA, the CDR3 is TGTGCCAGCAGCGTAGGGGCCGAAGAGACCCAGTACTTC.